This TCR beta chain derives from a study of early T cells in non-severe SARS-CoV-2 infection. At the level of the study: Sequencing used unsorted whole-blood bulk RNA, so chains lack pairing.

This clonotype was recorded at least ten times. Antigen specificity is unknown. Unique molecular identifiers were added to individual cDNA molecules. TCRdb used MiXCR to reprocess the 5' RACE reads, holding one entry per CDR3 protein. The table lists about 83,000 distinct CDR3 sequences, more than 13% of them singletons, with 3% in the top ten. Study-level results: Matching results from VDJdb favored anti-spike CD8 responses, leaving private and CD4 specificities undetected.

The CDR3 extends over 14 amino acids. V gave up 7 bases and J gave up 2 bases; unmatched junction bases: 3. This receptor was obtained from an adult who was a healthcare worker with PCR-confirmed SARS-CoV-2 infection or an uninfected control (not recorded which). The chain employs TRBV12-3 or TRBV12-4 and TRBJ1-5, with 9 bases identical to TRBD1. The sample comprised whole blood. As DNA, the CDR3 is TGTGCCAGCACCAGGACAGGGGGCAATCAGCCCCAGCATTTT. As protein: CASTRTGGNQPQHF.